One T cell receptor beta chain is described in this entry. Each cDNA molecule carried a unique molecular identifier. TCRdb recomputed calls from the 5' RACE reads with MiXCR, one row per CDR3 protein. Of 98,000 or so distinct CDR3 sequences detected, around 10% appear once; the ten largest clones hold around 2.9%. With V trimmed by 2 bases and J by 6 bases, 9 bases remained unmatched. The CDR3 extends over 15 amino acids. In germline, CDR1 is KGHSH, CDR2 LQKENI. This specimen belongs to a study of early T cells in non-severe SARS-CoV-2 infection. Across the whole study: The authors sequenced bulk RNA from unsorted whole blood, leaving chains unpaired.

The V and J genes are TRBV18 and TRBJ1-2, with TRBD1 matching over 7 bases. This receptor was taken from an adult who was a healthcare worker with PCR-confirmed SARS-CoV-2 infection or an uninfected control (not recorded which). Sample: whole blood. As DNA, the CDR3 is TGTGCCAGCTCACCAGGCTCCCCAGGGGGTGATGGCTACACCTTC. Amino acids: CASSPGSPGGDGYTF.